The source of this T cell receptor (beta chain) is a study of blood T cell repertoires in COVID-19. At the level of the study: The United States, Italy and Spain were the sources of the acute and convalescent COVID-19 samples. PBMCs, B-cell-depleted T cells, or T cells were the source of the cDNA or gDNA that made up the material.

Per the original data handling: Amplification of reference gene primers provided the estimated nucleated cell counts. Clones were read by immunoSEQ multiplex PCR, and TCRdb kept only the in-frame ones, dropping some. The DNA gave D and trimming, while V, J and clone size come from that table. The sample contains 150,000 to 200,000 clones, around 85% of which appear only once. Followed longitudinally, the Seattle patients had been enrolled during active infection. Trimming cost V 6 bases and J 5 bases, with 11 bases left between them. Germline V gene lookup returns CDR1 LNHDA and CDR2 SQIVND (reference sequence). This CDR3 is built from 12 residues.

The rearrangement links TRBV19 to TRBJ2-7; D is possibly TRBD1 (5 bases). Specimen: peripheral blood. The TCR originated in a woman aged 55-75 years with COVID-19, enrolled during active disease. The CDR3 loop is CASSKGAHEQYF. The CDR3 nucleotides read TGTGCCAGTAGCAAAGGGGCCCACGAGCAGTACTTC.